The 18 T cell receptor beta chains listed next were all sequenced from one sample in a study of PD-1 blockade in classical Hodgkin lymphoma (dated by TCRdb to the early 2020s). Library preparation was by the immunoSEQ multiplex PCR assay. Not all clones reach the TCRdb copy of this immuneACCESS table, which keeps in-frame sequences only. Checked studies attribute under half of the gap to unresolved V genes and leave the rest unexplained. The sample data list approximately 45,000 clones, and 60% to 70% of these were observed just once. The leading ten clones occupy 3.1% of the sample. The time point label of this sample denotes: cycle 4 day 1 (C4D1), after about 6 weeks of nivolumab. All trial patients had relapsed after autologous stem cell transplantation, with cohorts A, B and C differing in prior brentuximab vedotin exposure. The source was peripheral blood mononuclear cells (PBMCs), collected before the fourth cycle of nivolumab. The receptors were sampled from a human donor with classical Hodgkin lymphoma.

This clone has a count of ten or more. This chain links TRBV27 with TRBJ2-3; D is uncertain. Looked up from germline, CDR1 is MNHEY and CDR2 is SMNVEV (reference sequence). The CDR3 totals 14 residues. V gave up 5 bases and J gave up 2 bases, with 11 bases separating them. CDR3 sequence: CASSGHGATDTQYF. The CDR3 DNA follows: TGTGCCAGCAGTGGGCACGGCGCCACAGATACGCAGTATTTT.

CDR3 sequence reads: CASSLDVNTEAFF. The CDR3 DNA follows: TGTGCCAGCAGCTTGGACGTGAACACTGAAGCTTTCTTT. V is TRBV11-2 and J is TRBJ1-1; D ambiguous. This CDR3 spans 13 amino acids. The germline CDR1 and CDR2 sequences are SGHAT and FQNNGV. Trimming removed 3 bases from V and 0 bases from J, with 5 bases in between.

V and J are TRBV5-1 and TRBJ1-1; D uncertain. This CDR3 is 14 amino acids long. Per germline, CDR1 SGHRS and CDR2 YFSETQ. Trimming shortened V by 0 bases and J by 1 base, and 7 bases separated the two germline ends. For the CDR3, the DNA is TGCGCCAGCAGCTTGGGCACCCGGAACACTGAAGCTTTCTTT. This gives the protein CASSLGTRNTEAFF. The whole variable domain, remainder taken from reference TRBV5-1 and TRBJ1-1, is KAGVTQTPRYLIKTRGQQVTLSCSPISGHRSVSWYQQTPGQGLQFLFEYFSETQRNKGNFPGRFSGRQFSNSRSEMNVSTLELGDSALYLCASSLGTRNTEAFFGQGTRLTVV.

The chain employs TRBV6-5 and TRBJ1-6; 8 nucleotides align to TRBD1. The CDR3 is made up of 15 amino acids. Germline CDR1 is MNHEY and CDR2 is SVGAGI. V shed 1 base and J 7 bases; nucleotides not matched to a gene: 3. This chain's CDR3 is CASSYFRGQNSPLHF. CDR3 DNA sequence: TGTGCCAGCAGTTACTTCAGGGGGCAGAATTCACCCCTCCACTTT.

V gene TRBV27 combines with J gene TRBJ2-5, with TRBD2 as a possible D gene (6 bases). The CDR3 runs to 13 residues. CDR1 MNHEY and CDR2 SMNVEV come from the germline V gene (reference sequence). The V gene lost 5 bases and the J gene lost 4 bases, with 11 bases spanning the gap. The CDR3 loop is CASSPRGLETQYF. As DNA, the CDR3 is TGTGCCAGCAGTCCAAGGGGACTAGAGACCCAGTACTTC.

The V gene is TRBV19, the J gene TRBJ2-3; 10 bases are shared with TRBD1. The CDR3 runs 16 residues. From germline, CDR1 is LNHDA and CDR2 SQIVND (reference sequence). With V trimmed by 5 bases and J by 2 bases, 7 bases remained unmatched. DNA for the CDR3: TGTGCCAGTAGTGCGGGACAGGGGTGGGACACAGATACGCAGTATTTT. This gives the protein CASSAGQGWDTDTQYF. Combining the CDR3 with reference TRBV19 and TRBJ2-3 gives the whole variable domain DGGITQSPKYLFRKEGQNVTLSCEQNLNHDAMYWYRQDPGQGLRLIYYSQIVNDFQKGDIAEGYSVSREKKESFPLTVTSAQKNPTAFYLCASSAGQGWDTDTQYFGPGTRLTVL.

For this clone: At one boundary the junction diverges from the germline segment, which might be a read error. Other DNA sequences in this sample translate to the same CDR3. J is TRBJ2-1 and V is TRBV7-9; D gene ambiguous. Germline CDR1 SEHNR, CDR2 FQNEAQ (reference sequence). CDR3 size: 14 residues. In DNA form, the CDR3 reads TGTGCCAGCAGTTTAGAAGTTCTCTACAATGAGCAGTTCTTC. Translating gives CASSLEVLYNEQFF. Drawing the rest from reference TRBV7-9 and TRBJ2-1, the complete variable domain is DTGVSQNPRHKITKRGQNVTFRCDPISEHNRLYWYRQTLGQGPEFLTYFQNEAQLEKSRLLSDRFSAERPKGSFSTLEIQRTEQGDSAMYLCASSLEVLYNEQFFGPGTRLTVL.

The rearrangement joins TRBV9 to TRBJ2-3, with 10 positions matching TRBD2. The CDR3 is made up of 16 amino acids. Germline lookup yields CDR1 SGDLS and CDR2 YYNGEE. Trimming at V came to 4 bases and at J to 4 bases, leaving 9 bases not matched to a gene. The CDR3 DNA sequence: TGTGCCAGCAGCCCACGGACTAGCGGTGGGCCAGATACGCAGTATTTT. This gives the protein CASSPRTSGGPDTQYF.

The rearrangement uses TRBV12-2 and TRBJ2-6; TRBD2 is the table's D call, not checked against the DNA. TRBV12-2 is termed a pseudogene. CDR3 size: 14 residues. CDR3 protein: CASRLPSGANVLTF. CDR3 DNA sequence: TGTGCAAGTCGACTTCCCTCTGGGGCCAACGTCCTGACTTTC.

This CDR3 reads CASSFTGTGHGQFF. Written as DNA, the CDR3 is TGCGCCAGCAGCTTTACCGGGACAGGGCATGGGCAGTTCTTC. The chain couples TRBV5-1 to TRBJ2-1; TRBD1 agrees at 9 bases. The CDR3 consists of 14 residues. V was pared by 2 bases and J by 12 bases, with 9 bases of the junction left unmatched. Looked up from germline, CDR1 is SGHRS and CDR2 is YFSETQ.

This clone was counted a few times. The chain links TRBV5-1 to TRBJ2-1, with D possibly TRBD2 on 6 matching bases. CDR1 and CDR2 (germline): SGHRS, YFSETQ. The V gene lost 6 bases and the J gene lost 8 bases, with 18 bases spanning the gap. The CDR3 extends over 14 amino acids. The CDR3 protein is CASKRDSSLYEQFF. CDR3 coding DNA: TGCGCCAGCAAAAGGGACTCCTCCCTTTATGAGCAGTTCTTC.

The chain combines TRBV7-8 with TRBJ2-7; TRBD2 matches at 7 bases. Trimming removed 3 bases from V and 3 bases from J; junction bases left unmatched: 11. CDR1 and CDR2 from the germline V gene are SGHVS and FQNEAQ. The CDR3 has 16 amino acids. CDR3 in amino acids: CASSFPRGVGVYEQYF. DNA of the CDR3: TGTGCCAGCAGCTTCCCACGGGGGGTTGGGGTCTACGAGCAGTACTTC.

This chain uses TRBV27 with TRBJ1-1, with D possibly TRBD1 on 6 matching bases. The CDR3 extends over 14 amino acids. Trimming pared 7 bases from V and 1 base from J, leaving 13 bases between. Germline V gives CDR1 MNHEY, CDR2 SMNVEV (reference sequence). CDR3: CASNREGRNTEAFF. The DNA for the CDR3 is TGTGCCAGCAACAGGGAGGGAAGGAACACTGAAGCTTTCTTT.

The chain links TRBV5-6 to TRBJ2-5; D is undetermined. The CDR3 has 14 residues. The germline gives CDR1 SGHDT, CDR2 YYEEEE. V was cut by 1 base and J by 1 base, with 8 bases left in between. The DNA of the CDR3 is TGTGCCAGCAGCTTGTACGGGTCCCAAGAGACCCAGTACTTC. Translated: CASSLYGSQETQYF.

DNA for the CDR3: TGTGCCAGCAGCGTAGGTATTAGCAGGGATACGCAGTATTTT. This gives the protein CASSVGISRDTQYF. This chain links TRBV9 with TRBJ2-3; D not certain. Germline-derived CDR1 and CDR2 are SGDLS and YYNGEE. Trimming removed 0 bases at V and 6 bases at J, with 11 bases between. The CDR3 contains 14 residues.

About this clone: The same CDR3 also results from other DNA sequences found in this sample. This chain connects TRBV11-2 to TRBJ1-2; D not resolved. This CDR3 comprises 13 residues. Germline CDR1 SGHAT, CDR2 FQNNGV. V lost 1 base and J 2 bases, leaving 5 bases between the germline ends. The DNA of the CDR3 is TGTGCCAGCAGCTTAGTTCCGAACTATGGCTACACCTTC. This sequence encodes CASSLVPNYGYTF.

The gene calls are TRBV27 and TRBJ1-1; D is unresolved. The CDR3 is made up of 13 amino acids. V lost 3 bases, J lost 5 bases, and 10 bases lay in between. The germline gives CDR1 MNHEY, CDR2 SMNVEV (reference sequence). CDR3 DNA: TGTGCCAGCAGTTTTACTCAAGGAACTGAAGCTTTCTTT. Its protein product is CASSFTQGTEAFF.

This chain links TRBV6-5 with TRBJ1-2; D is undetermined. The CDR3 contains 11 residues. Germline V gene sequence: CDR1 MNHEY, CDR2 SVGAGI. Trimming cost V 8 bases and J 3 bases, with 7 bases left between them. CDR3 in DNA: TGTGCCAGCTTCGAGGACTATGGCTACACCTTC. Protein sequence: CASFEDYGYTF.